This T cell receptor beta chain was recovered during a study of blood T cell repertoires in COVID-19 (dated by TCRdb to the early 2020s). Turning to the overall study: Samples from collaborators originated in the United States, Italy and Spain and spanned both the acute and convalescent phases of COVID-19. Samples were obtained from the ongoing ImmuneRACE study (first 160 participants) and from about 1,300 subjects provided by 6 global collaborators. The repertoires were made available in a free public database intended to serve as a resource for research on the immune response to SARS-CoV-2. Where available, HLA class I and class II types were obtained from metadata supplied by the sample provider rather than from assay-based typing. The prospective study material was composed of cDNA or gDNA derived from T cells, B-cell-depleted T cells, or PBMCs. The dataset comprised deeply sampled blood TCRbeta repertoires from subjects exposed to, actively infected with, or recovered from COVID-19. Sample metadata almost always included a de-identified subject ID, COVID-19 status, age in years and sex. General conclusions and limits of the study: How much clinical and demographic metadata was included differed by source and by participant, and the metadata was provided uncurated.

Each collaborating institution followed its own protocols to collect whole blood in K2EDTA tubes. For TCRbeta analysis, collaborators shipped samples as frozen whole blood, isolated PBMCs, or DNA extracted from either of those sample types. The germline V gene sets CDR1 to SGHTA and CDR2 to FQGNSA. V is clipped by 2 bases and J by 7 bases, and the sequence between their germline boundaries is 3 bases long. The CDR3 goes from the cysteine to the phenylalanine over 11 residues. The kept DNA is CDR3 alone, 33 bases in frame from the first base. Details on this clone: What antigen it recognizes has not been identified. No base-level quality is on record; no much larger clone is a single base apart.

TCRbeta CDR3 regions were amplified from genomic DNA by means of the immunoSEQ Assay, a bias-controlled multiplex PCR. The authors' pipeline ran thus. The number of nucleated cells in each sample was estimated from the amplification of reference gene primers within the assay. Sequence reads were collapsed and filtered to measure the absolute abundance of every unique TCRbeta CDR3 rearrangement. Productive Simpson clonality was computed per sample as the square root of Simpson's diversity index over productive rearrangements. In its TCRdb copy, this immuneACCESS table keeps in-frame sequences only and misses some clones. Where compared with another copy, unresolved V genes explain less than half of these, and the others have no known cause. The V and J calls and clone size come from that table; D and trimming were worked out from the DNA. The sample data list about 150,000 clones, and roughly nine tenths of these were observed just once. Just over 3% of the sample is taken by the ten largest.

The TCR sequence derives from a woman aged 55-70 years with active COVID-19. The rearranged segments are TRBV7-2 and TRBJ2-1; no confident D gene assignment can be made. The specimen was peripheral blood. The sequenced DNA is TGTGCCAGCAGCTTATTAAATGAGCAGTTCTTC. Its amino acids are CASSLLNEQFF.